This passage covers 8 T cell receptor beta chains from one sample sequenced in a study of T cells after somatic rescue of genetic block. Method: immunoSEQ multiplex PCR; TCRdb's copy keeps in-frame clones and lacks some. This table holds around 100,000 clones, about nine tenths found once. Material: peripheral blood mononuclear cells (PBMCs). The receptors here all came from a young woman.

This chain connects TRBV15 to TRBJ2-7; maybe TRBD2 (6 bases). There are 11 residues in the CDR3. The V gene's germline CDR1 is LNHNV and CDR2 YYDKDF (reference sequence). Trimming left V 5 bases short and J 4 bases short, with 6 bases between. The CDR3 nucleotides are TGTGCCACCAGCGGGGGGTACGAGCAGTACTTC. Protein: CATSGGYEQYF.

This clone came up once. Other DNA sequences in the sample encode the same CDR3. V gene TRBV6-5 combines with J gene TRBJ1-2; no clear D. Germline V lookup: CDR1 MNHEY, CDR2 SVGAGI. The CDR3 has 13 residues. Between the trimmed V and J ends, which lost 0 bases and 4 bases, there was a span of 6 bases. The CDR3 DNA follows: TGTGCCAGCAGTTACTCGGGCAGCTATGGCTACACCTTC. Translated: CASSYSGSYGYTF.

The chain combines TRBV11-1 with TRBJ1-6, with D unclear. Germline lookup yields CDR1 SGHAT and CDR2 FQDESV (reference sequence). The CDR3 consists of 13 residues. Trimming cost V 0 bases and J 9 bases, with 6 bases left between them. In DNA form, the CDR3 reads TGTGCCAGCAGCTTAGCGACGGGTTCACCCCTCCACTTT. It is translated as CASSLATGSPLHF.

CDR3 nucleotide sequence: TGTGCCAGCAGCTACCCAGGGGTATCTGAAGCTTTCTTT. Translated, it gives CASSYPGVSEAFF. V gene TRBV7-2 combines with J gene TRBJ1-1, with a tentative D call TRBD1 (6 bases). The CDR3 is made up of 13 amino acids. CDR1 is SGHTA, CDR2 FQGNSA, per germline. Trimming took off 4 bases at V and 6 bases at J, with 12 bases between the two ends.

CDR3 nucleotides: TGTGCCAGCAGCCTCACTACTAGCGGGCGTAGCACAGATACGCAGTATTTT. This sequence encodes CASSLTTSGRSTDTQYF. The V call is TRBV13, the J call TRBJ2-3; 9 bases match TRBD2. Germline V lookup: CDR1 PRHDT, CDR2 FYEKMQ (reference sequence). The CDR3 totals 17 residues. With 5 bases clipped from V and 0 bases from J, the junction kept 9 bases outside the gene matches.

V usage is TRBV7-9 and J usage is TRBJ1-3; tentatively, D is TRBD1 (5 bases). Germline CDR1 is SEHNR and CDR2 is FQNEAQ (reference sequence). The V gene lost 8 bases and the J gene lost 2 bases, with 13 bases spanning the gap. The CDR3 consists of 14 residues. For the CDR3, the DNA is TGTGCCAGCGGCCTATCAGGGACTGGAAACACCATATATTTT. Its protein is CASGLSGTGNTIYF.

The chain carries TRBV28 and TRBJ2-2; 10 bases match TRBD1. Germline lookup yields CDR1 MDHEN and CDR2 SYDVKM. After removal of 5 bases from V and 6 bases from J, the junction contained 6 bases not matched to a gene. The CDR3 has 15 amino acids. CDR3 sequence reads: CASSIPGTGAGELFF. The CDR3 bases are TGTGCCAGCAGTATCCCCGGGACAGGGGCCGGGGAGCTGTTTTTT.

This chain links TRBV5-1 with TRBJ2-3, with D perhaps matching TRBD2 (6 bases). CDR3 size: 16 residues. Trimming pared 0 bases from V and 0 bases from J, leaving 11 bases between. The germline CDR1 and CDR2 sequences are SGHRS and YFSETQ. CDR3 sequence reads: CASSLAQDYSTDTQYF. In DNA form, the CDR3 reads TGCGCCAGCAGCTTGGCCCAGGACTACAGCACAGATACGCAGTATTTT.